A selection of T cell receptor beta chains follows, all from one sample in a study of monozygotic twins with inflammatory bowel disease. Reanalyzing the 5' RACE reads, TCRdb keeps one entry per CDR3 protein, without DNA. This repertoire includes approximately 380,000 distinct CDR3 sequences. Sequenced material: blood. The source is a human donor with ulcerative colitis or Crohn's disease, or a healthy co-twin of an affected twin (not recorded which). Each CDR3 is given with its conserved first and last residue. The order of the fields is J gene, V gene, CDR3 protein.

>TRBJ2-1|TRBV29-1
CSGRGGGAIDEQFF
>TRBJ2-7|TRBV7-2
CASSLRDRHAYSSGEQYF
>TRBJ1-1|TRBV5-5
CASSLGQDQNTEAFF
>TRBJ1-1|TRBV11-2
CASSTRPRRLNTEAFF
>TRBJ2-5|TRBV12-3/TRBV12-4
CASSLAGGAKTQYF
>TRBJ1-2|TRBV13
CASSVPRTGGSYGYTF
>TRBJ2-3|TRBV6-2/TRBV6-3
CASSYAGTGAQYF
>TRBJ1-1|TRBV5-1
CASSYDRQGAMNTEAFF
>TRBJ2-7|TRBV11-2
CASLEGTGSYEQYF
>TRBJ2-3|TRBV4-2
CASSQASGQRTDTQYF
>TRBJ1-1|TRBV27
CASSLRPMNTEAFF
>TRBJ2-6|TRBV5-6
CASSWRFSGANVLTF
>TRBJ1-6|TRBV4-3
CASSTRTGADSPLHF
>TRBJ2-1|TRBV7-9
CASTSPAGLIVYNEQFF
>TRBJ2-1|TRBV9
CASSPLGTGGGNEQFF
>TRBJ2-3|TRBV12-3/TRBV12-4
CASSFPTGTVPTDTQYF
>TRBJ2-7|TRBV28
CASSPEGTSGTSYEQYF
>TRBJ1-5|TRBV2
CASSRDGSNQPQHF
>TRBJ1-2|TRBV13
CASSSTPRGGKDGYTF
>TRBJ2-7|TRBV10-3
CAISPHTSYEQYF
>TRBJ2-3|TRBV14
CASSHLYTGASTDTQYF
>TRBJ2-6|TRBV11-1
CASGALLAGRSGANVLTF
>TRBJ2-3|TRBV29-1
CSVEDLSTGYPDTDTQYF
>TRBJ2-7|TRBV7-2
CASSLVGTLYEQYF
>TRBJ1-5|TRBV20-1
CSARVPAYSNQPQHF
>TRBJ1-2|TRBV9
CASSVDGPAGFGYTF
>TRBJ2-7|TRBV5-4
CASSYGTFGGNDAYEQYF
>TRBJ2-7|TRBV6-5
CASSYGRASYEQYF
>TRBJ2-3|TRBV7-9
CASSFQGGLKDTQYF
>TRBJ2-5|TRBV7-9
CASSLLSGTGWETQYF
>TRBJ2-1|TRBV18
CASSPRTGGLYNEQFF
>TRBJ2-7|TRBV5-1
CASSLLGQGVTYEQYF
>TRBJ2-7|TRBV20-1
CSAARAGQSSYEQYF
>TRBJ1-1|TRBV10-3
CAISENHPTEAFF
>TRBJ1-4|TRBV25-1
CASSERHTNEKLFF
>TRBJ2-7|TRBV7-9
CASSLETPSYEQYF
>TRBJ1-5|TRBV20-1
CSARDLGGDHNQPQHF
>TRBJ2-7|TRBV24-1
CATSDDRVNEQYF
>TRBJ1-1|TRBV20-1
CSARDRTGRNTEAFF
>TRBJ2-7|TRBV6-2/TRBV6-3
CASSFSGTRGHEQYF
>TRBJ1-1|TRBV24-1
CATSDLPGENTEAFF
>TRBJ2-6|TRBV4-2
CASSQRYSGANVLTF
>TRBJ2-7|TRBV20-1
CSARDRKGGVFSYEQYF
>TRBJ2-7|TRBV7-8
CASSLEGSVRLNQYF
>TRBJ1-4|TRBV12-3/TRBV12-4
CASSLSGTGGEKLFF
>TRBJ1-1|TRBV5-1
CASRTSKGRGNTEAFF
>TRBJ1-2|TRBV30
CAWSVQGSYGYTF
>TRBJ2-1|TRBV7-2
CASSWGQLNEQFF
>TRBJ1-1|TRBV4-1
CASSQGDVMNTEAFF
>TRBJ2-1|TRBV5-5
CASSLNRGSYNEQFF
>TRBJ2-5|TRBV28
CASSLRVRGGGQETQYF
>TRBJ1-2|TRBV12-3/TRBV12-4
CASSFWQGLYF
>TRBJ2-1|TRBV6-2/TRBV6-3
CASSLTSGGDEQFF
>TRBJ1-6|TRBV11-1
CASSLTGIDSPLHF